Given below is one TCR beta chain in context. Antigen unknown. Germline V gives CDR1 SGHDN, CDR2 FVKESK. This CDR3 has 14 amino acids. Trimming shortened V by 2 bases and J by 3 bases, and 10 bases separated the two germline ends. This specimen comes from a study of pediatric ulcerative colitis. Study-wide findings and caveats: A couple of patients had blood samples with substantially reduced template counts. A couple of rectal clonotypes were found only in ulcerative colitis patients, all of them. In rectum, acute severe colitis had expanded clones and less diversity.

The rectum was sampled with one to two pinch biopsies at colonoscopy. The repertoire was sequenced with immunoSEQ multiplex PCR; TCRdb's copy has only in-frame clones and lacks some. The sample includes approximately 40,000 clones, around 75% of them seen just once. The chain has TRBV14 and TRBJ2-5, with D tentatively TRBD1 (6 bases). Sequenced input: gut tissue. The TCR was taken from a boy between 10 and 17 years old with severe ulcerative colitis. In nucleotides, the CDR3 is TGTGCCAGCAGCCAACTGGACAGAGAAGAGACCCAGTACTTC. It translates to CASSQLDREETQYF.